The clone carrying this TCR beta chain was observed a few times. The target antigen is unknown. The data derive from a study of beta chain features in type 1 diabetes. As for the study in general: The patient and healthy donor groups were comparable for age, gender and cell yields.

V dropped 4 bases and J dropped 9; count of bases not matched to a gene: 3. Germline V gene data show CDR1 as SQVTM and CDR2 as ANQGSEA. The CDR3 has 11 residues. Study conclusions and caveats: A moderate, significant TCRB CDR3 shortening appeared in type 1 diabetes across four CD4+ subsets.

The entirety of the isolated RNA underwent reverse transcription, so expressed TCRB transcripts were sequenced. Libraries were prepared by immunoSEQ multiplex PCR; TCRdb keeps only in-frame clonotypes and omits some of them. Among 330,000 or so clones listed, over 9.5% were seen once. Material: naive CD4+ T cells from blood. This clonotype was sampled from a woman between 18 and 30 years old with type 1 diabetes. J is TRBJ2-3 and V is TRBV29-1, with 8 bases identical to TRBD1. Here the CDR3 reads CSVGGQETQYF. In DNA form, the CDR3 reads TGCAGCGTTGGGGGACAGGAGACGCAGTATTTT.